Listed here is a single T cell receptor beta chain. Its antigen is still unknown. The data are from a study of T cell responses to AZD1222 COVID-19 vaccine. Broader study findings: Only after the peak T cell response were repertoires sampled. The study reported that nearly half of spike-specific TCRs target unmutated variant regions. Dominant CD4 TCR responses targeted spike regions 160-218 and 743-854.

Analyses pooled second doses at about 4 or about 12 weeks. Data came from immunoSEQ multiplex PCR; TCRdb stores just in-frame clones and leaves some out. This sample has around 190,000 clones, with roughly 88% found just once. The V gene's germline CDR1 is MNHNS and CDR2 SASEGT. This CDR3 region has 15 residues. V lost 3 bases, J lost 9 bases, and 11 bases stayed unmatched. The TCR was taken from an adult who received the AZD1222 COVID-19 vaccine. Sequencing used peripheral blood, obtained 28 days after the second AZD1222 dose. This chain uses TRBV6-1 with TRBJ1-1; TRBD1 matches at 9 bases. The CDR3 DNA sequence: TGTGCCAGCAGTGATAAAGGGACAGGGACAAAGAAAGCTTTCTTT. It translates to CASSDKGTGTKKAFF.